This entry lists 20 T cell receptor beta chains sequenced from one sample in a study of CD8 T cells in Susac syndrome. With random hexamers, 0.5 to 1 ug RNA was reverse transcribed. One entry per CDR3 protein, called by TCRdb with MiXCR from the immunoSEQ multiplex PCR reads. Of 150,000 to 250,000 distinct CDR3 sequences in the sample, more than 90% were seen once. Sequenced input: CD4+ T cells from PBMCs. All receptors derive from a human donor with multiple sclerosis.

This chain connects TRBV3-1 to TRBJ1-1, with D unclear. The CDR3 totals 12 residues. Germline V gives CDR1 LGHDT, CDR2 YNNKEL (reference sequence). V lost 4 bases and J 6 bases, leaving 9 bases between the germline ends. CDR3 sequence: CASSPNRAEAFF. CDR3 coding DNA: TGTGCCAGCAGCCCCAACAGAGCTGAAGCTTTCTTT. The whole variable domain, remainder taken from reference TRBV3-1 and TRBJ1-1, is DTAVSQTPKYLVTQMGNDKSIKCEQNLGHDTMYWYKQDSKKFLKIMFSYNNKELIINETVPNRFSPKSPDKAHLNLHINSLELGDSAVYFCASSPNRAEAFFGQGTRLTVV.

This chain connects TRBV25-1 to TRBJ1-4; possibly TRBD1 for D (5 bases). CDR1 is MGHDK and CDR2 is SYGVNS in the germline V gene. The ends were cut back, 6 bases at V and 8 bases at J, with 16 bases in the middle. The CDR3 extends over 14 amino acids. CDR3 region: CASRGVGQDEKLFF. As DNA, the CDR3 is TGTGCCAGCAGGGGGGTCGGTCAGGACGAAAAACTGTTTTTT.

The CDR3: CASSTGERGYTF. The CDR3 DNA follows: TGTGCCAGCAGCACAGGGGAACGTGGCTACACCTTC. V and J are TRBV9 and TRBJ1-2, with TRBD1 matching 7 bases. In germline, CDR1 is SGDLS, CDR2 YYNGEE. The CDR3 loop spans 12 amino acids. The V segment lost 4 bases and the J segment 7 bases; nucleotides outside the gene matches: 4.

CDR3 amino acids: CASSPSLDQETQYF. CDR3 DNA: TGTGCCAGCAGCCCCTCCCTGGACCAAGAGACCCAGTACTTC. The chain links TRBV11-2 to TRBJ2-5; D gene ambiguous. Germline V gene sequence: CDR1 SGHAT, CDR2 FQNNGV. Deletions cut 5 bases from V and 0 bases from J, with 10 bases between. The CDR3 is 14 amino acids. The variable domain in full, with the rest retrieved from reference TRBV11-2 and TRBJ2-5, is EAGVAQSPRYKIIEKRQSVAFWCNPISGHATLYWYQQILGQGPKLLIQFQNNGVVDDSQLPKDRFSAERLKGVDSTLKIQPAKLEDSAVYLCASSPSLDQETQYFGPGTRLLVL.

The chain combines TRBV29-1 with TRBJ2-5; 12 nucleotides align to TRBD1. Trimming at V came to 6 bases and at J to 4 bases, leaving 9 bases not matched to a gene. The CDR3 length is 15 residues. CDR1 SQVTM and CDR2 ANQGSEA come from the germline V gene. As DNA, the CDR3 is TGCAGCGTCCCCCCCGGGACAGGGGGCTTAGAGACCCAGTACTTC. Its protein is CSVPPGTGGLETQYF.

This chain joins TRBV3-1 and TRBJ2-2; TRBD2 might be the D (5 bases). The V gene lost 1 base and the J gene lost 1 base, with 7 bases spanning the gap. The CDR3 is 15 amino acids. From germline, CDR1 is LGHDT and CDR2 YNNKEL (reference sequence). CDR3 DNA sequence: TGTGCCAGCAGCCAAGGAGGGAAGAACACCGGGGAGCTGTTTTTT. Protein sequence: CASSQGGKNTGELFF.

This chain connects TRBV12-3 or TRBV12-4 to TRBJ1-2; D gene ambiguous. The CDR3 sequence is 12 residues long. V lost 3 bases and J 6 bases, leaving 8 bases between the germline ends. Here the CDR3 reads CASSLSRHGYTF. CDR3 coding DNA: TGTGCCAGCAGTTTGTCCAGGCATGGCTACACCTTC.

The V gene is TRBV5-6, the J gene TRBJ1-2; 7 bases line up with TRBD1. Germline trimming cut 3 bases from V and 3 bases from J; bases unmatched to any gene: 5. The length of the CDR3 is 14 residues. CDR1 is SGHDT and CDR2 is YYEEEE in the germline V gene. DNA of the CDR3: TGTGCCAGCAGCTCGGACAGGATCCACTATGGCTACACCTTC. Its translation is CASSSDRIHYGYTF. Variable domain in full (rest from reference TRBV5-6 and TRBJ1-2): DAGVTQSPTHLIKTRGQQVTLRCSPKSGHDTVSWYQQALGQGPQFIFQYYEEEERQRGNFPDRFSGHQFPNYSSELNVNALLLGDSALYLCASSSDRIHYGYTFGSGTRLTVV.

This chain links TRBV10-2 with TRBJ2-7; D gene uncertain. CDR3 length equals 16 residues. In germline, CDR1 is WSHSY, CDR2 SAAADI. V dropped 7 bases and J dropped 0 bases, with 19 bases sitting between them. The CDR3 sequence: CASIPSGTLGSYEQYF. The CDR3 nucleotides read TGCGCCAGCATACCCTCAGGAACCCTGGGCTCCTACGAGCAGTACTTC.

The V call is TRBV29-1, the J call TRBJ1-2; D may be TRBD1 (5 bases). V lost 1 base and J 0 bases, leaving 12 bases between the germline ends. Germline V lookup: CDR1 SQVTM, CDR2 ANQGSEA. This CDR3 has 15 residues. CDR3 nucleotides: TGCAGCGTTGAAGTACGAGGGGCAGCTAACTATGGCTACACCTTC. Translation: CSVEVRGAANYGYTF.

The chain carries TRBV9 and TRBJ2-3, with 8 bases identical to TRBD2. The junction had 15 bases not matched to a gene; V was cut back by 0 bases and J by 3 bases. Germline loops: CDR1 SGDLS, CDR2 YYNGEE. The CDR3 consists of 19 residues. In DNA, the CDR3 is TGTGCCAGCAGCGTAGCTTGGAGCGGGAGCACCCTTGGGACAGATACGCAGTATTTT. Its protein is CASSVAWSGSTLGTDTQYF.

This clonotype appeared a single time. The chain combines TRBV20-1 with TRBJ2-1; TRBD2 matches 8 bases. This CDR3 contains 14 residues. V was pared by 5 bases and J by 6 bases, with 9 bases of the junction left unmatched. Germline CDR1 DFQATT, CDR2 SNEGSKA (reference sequence). The CDR3 DNA reads TGCAGTGCTCTAGCGGGTTCCCCGACCAATGAGCAGTTCTTC. The encoded protein is CSALAGSPTNEQFF.

The chain uses TRBV12-3 or TRBV12-4 and TRBJ2-7; the D call may be TRBD1 or TRBD2 (6 bases each). V was cut by 6 bases and J by 3 bases, with 27 bases left in between. This CDR3 comprises 18 residues. DNA for the CDR3: TGTGCCAGCAGCCCACCCCGGGCGCTGGGAGGACAGAACTACGAGCAGTACTTC. It encodes CASSPPRALGGQNYEQYF.

CDR3 loop: CSATPSSYNSPLHF. Written as DNA, the CDR3 is TGCAGTGCGACCCCTAGCTCCTATAATTCACCCCTCCACTTT. V and J are TRBV20-1 and TRBJ1-6, with D unclear. Germline V gives CDR1 DFQATT, CDR2 SNEGSKA (reference sequence). This CDR3 is 14 amino acids long. Trimming removed 6 bases at V and 0 bases at J, with 9 bases between.

The CDR3: CAWGKADTGELFF. CDR3 bases: TGTGCCTGGGGGAAGGCCGACACCGGGGAGCTGTTTTTT. V usage is TRBV30 and J usage is TRBJ2-2, with D hard to call. V was shortened by 5 bases and J by 3 bases, with 10 bases between the two germline ends. The germline gives CDR1 GTSNPN, CDR2 SVGIG (reference sequence). The CDR3 totals 13 residues.

The gene calls are TRBV4-1 and TRBJ2-4; TRBD2 matches 12 bases. The CDR3 sequence is 15 residues long. Germline loops: CDR1 MGHRA, CDR2 YSYEKL. Trimming removed 0 bases from V and 13 bases from J; junction bases left unmatched: 7. CDR3 region: CASSQDPRTSGEQYF. The CDR3 DNA is TGCGCCAGCAGCCAAGATCCGAGGACTAGCGGGGAACAGTACTTC.

The genes are TRBV9 and TRBJ2-7; D not resolved. The germline V gene has CDR1 SGDLS and CDR2 YYNGEE. V dropped 0 bases and J dropped 3 bases, with 16 bases sitting between them. There are 16 residues in the CDR3. CDR3 residues: CASSVGRTATYYEQYF. In DNA, the CDR3 is TGTGCCAGCAGCGTAGGACGGACCGCAACTTACTACGAGCAGTACTTC.

The chain carries TRBV24-1 and TRBJ2-3, with D perhaps matching TRBD2 (5 bases). Looked up from germline, CDR1 is KGHDR and CDR2 is SFDVKD. This CDR3 region has 13 residues. V was trimmed by 12 bases and J by 2 bases, leaving 14 bases between them. CDR3 sequence: CAVGSPHTDTQYF. The CDR3 DNA follows: TGTGCCGTGGGGAGCCCTCACACAGATACGCAGTATTTT.

The chain links TRBV29-1 to TRBJ2-7; D unresolved. Germline V gene lookup returns CDR1 SQVTM and CDR2 ANQGSEA. V was cut by 4 bases and J by 5 bases, with 9 bases left in between. The length of the CDR3 is 11 residues. CDR3 bases: TGCAGCGTTGGCCCGACGGACGAGCAGTACTTC. Its protein is CSVGPTDEQYF.

This chain uses TRBV9 with TRBJ2-3; D is undetermined. The germline gives CDR1 SGDLS, CDR2 YYNGEE. The CDR3 covers 14 residues. Trimming pared 2 bases from V and 0 bases from J, leaving 7 bases between. CDR3 protein: CASSVSFSTDTQYF. The CDR3 nucleotides are TGTGCCAGCAGCGTGTCTTTTAGCACAGATACGCAGTATTTT.